The next 9 T cell receptor beta chains were all read from a single sample in a study of T cells in Graves' hyperthyroidism and ophthalmopathy. RNA transcripts were the template for amplifying TCR beta CDR3 regions. Researchers ran a first-round RT-PCR on the TCR CDR3 using the HTBI primer set. TCRdb re-derived calls from the multiplex PCR reads in MiXCR, one entry per CDR3 protein. This sample has roughly 740,000 distinct CDR3 sequences, with 15% to 20% found just once. Sequencing was carried out using blood. These TCRs come from a man younger than 30 with Graves' hyperthyroidism.

This clonotype has just a few counts. This rearrangement joins TRBV29-1 to TRBJ1-5; D unresolved. V was trimmed by 1 base and J by 7 bases, leaving 11 bases between them. The CDR3 spans 13 residues. Germline V lookup: CDR1 SQVTM, CDR2 ANQGSEA. For the CDR3, the DNA is TGCAGCGTTGAAGTGGAACGAGGGCAGCCCCAGCATTTT. Amino acid sequence: CSVEVERGQPQHF. The variable domain in full, completed from reference TRBV29-1 and TRBJ1-5, reads SAVISQKPSRDICQRGTSLTIQCQVDSQVTMMFWYRQQPGQSLTLIATANQGSEATYESGFVIDKFPISRPNLTFSTLTVSNMSPEDSSIYLCSVEVERGQPQHFGDGTRLSIL.

A word on this clonotype: This may be a read error: a much more frequent sequence differs by one nucleotide. The chain carries TRBV15 and TRBJ2-7; D is ambiguous. Judging by the DNA end, TRBJ2-1 fits better; the J call may be wrong. Germline assignment: CDR1 LNHNV and CDR2 YYDKDF (reference sequence). There are 14 residues in the CDR3. The CDR3, as DNA: TGTGCCACCAGCGACGGATTTCGGGCTTACGAGCAGTTCTTC. Protein: CATSDGFRAYEQFF.

This clonotype was detected ten times or more. The chain joins TRBV29-1 to TRBJ2-1; 14 bases agree with TRBD2. Per the germline V gene, CDR1 is SQVTM and CDR2 is ANQGSEA. This CDR3 is built from 14 residues. V shed 5 bases and J 7 bases; nucleotides not matched to a gene: 4. The CDR3 DNA reads TGCAGCGTTCCGGGACTAGCGGGAGTTAATGAGCAGTTCTTC. It yields the protein CSVPGLAGVNEQFF.

This clonotype was seen many times. The V call is TRBV18, the J call TRBJ2-2; D gene uncertain. Deletions cut 3 bases from V and 8 bases from J, with 10 bases between. CDR3 size: 13 residues. Germline V gene lookup returns CDR1 KGHSH and CDR2 LQKENI. The CDR3 protein is CASSPLMTGELFF. DNA for the CDR3: TGTGCCAGCTCACCGCTAATGACAGGGGAGCTGTTTTTT.

The chain couples TRBV27 to TRBJ1-6, with 7 nucleotides matching TRBD1. Germline trimming cut 0 bases from V and 12 bases from J; bases unmatched to any gene: 8. The CDR3 is 15 amino acids. Germline V gives CDR1 MNHEY, CDR2 SMNVEV (reference sequence). The chain's CDR3 is CASSLSGGQYLPLHF. The CDR3 DNA reads TGTGCCAGCAGTTTATCTGGGGGACAGTATTTACCCCTCCACTTT.

V gene TRBV28 combines with J gene TRBJ2-3, with 7 bases that match TRBD2. V was clipped by 8 bases and J by 2 bases; unmatched bases: 1. Germline V gene lookup returns CDR1 MDHEN and CDR2 SYDVKM. CDR3 size: 12 residues. CDR3 bases: TGTGCCAGCGGGGGGGACACAGATACGCAGTATTTT. It specifies CASGGDTDTQYF.

The rearrangement joins TRBV7-9 to TRBJ1-1; 7 bases align to TRBD1. Germline loops: CDR1 SEHNR, CDR2 FQNEAQ (reference sequence). Trimming took 10 bases from V and 5 from J; bases not matched to a gene: 7. The CDR3 totals 12 residues. The CDR3 DNA follows: TGTGCCACCAGGGACAGTGAAACTGAAGCTTTCTTT. The encoded protein is CATRDSETEAFF. Combining the CDR3 with reference TRBV7-9 and TRBJ1-1 gives the whole variable domain DTGVSQNPRHKITKRGQNVTFRCDPISEHNRLYWYRQTLGQGPEFLTYFQNEAQLEKSRLLSDRFSAERPKGSFSTLEIQRTEQGDSAMYLCATRDSETEAFFGQGTRLTVV.

In its sample, this clonotype was seen a few times. This rearrangement joins TRBV6-2 or TRBV6-3 to TRBJ2-3; the D gene is possibly TRBD2 (6 bases). Per germline, CDR1 MNHEY and CDR2 SVGEGT. There are 16 residues in the CDR3. V lost 4 bases to trimming and J lost 6 bases, with 20 bases between them. CDR3 in DNA: TGTGCCAGCAGTTTCAACCGACGACCGGGGGAGGATACGCAGTATTTT. Translation gives CASSFNRRPGEDTQYF.

CDR3 nucleotides: TGTGCCAGCAGCTCCTCGAGGAGCGGGCTCCCAAGGGGGGGCTACACCTTC. Protein: CASSSSRSGLPRGGYTF. The chain links TRBV7-9 to TRBJ1-2, with D possibly matching TRBD1 (6 bases). The CDR3 totals 17 residues. With 4 bases removed from V and 8 bases from J, the gap between germline ends came to 26 bases. From germline, CDR1 is SEHNR and CDR2 FQNEAQ (reference sequence).